These T cell receptor beta chains were read from a single sample in a study of blood T cells in healthy people across ages. In TCRdb, the 5' RACE reads were re-called with MiXCR into one record per CDR3 protein. The sample has some 640,000 distinct CDR3 sequences, approximately 49% seen once. The specimen was blood. These receptors were obtained from an older woman in good health. CDR3s include the opening cysteine and the closing phenylalanine or tryptophan. The D gene is left open where the match is weak. Clone size is given for some rows only: seen once, a few or many times, or a class if the clone is expanded.

J gene: TRBJ2-7; clone size: .; D gene: TRBD1; V gene: TRBV28; CDR3 protein: CASDERQGGHEQYF; CDR3 DNA: TGTGCCAGCGACGAACGACAGGGGGGCCACGAGCAGTACTTC
J gene: TRBJ2-7; clone size: few; D gene: TRBD2; V gene: TRBV20-1; CDR3 protein: CSARSRSGNYEQYF; CDR3 DNA: TGCAGTGCTAGAAGTCGTAGCGGGAACTACGAGCAGTACTTC
J gene: TRBJ2-7; clone size: .; D gene: .; V gene: TRBV18; CDR3 protein: CASSPPLGAGGEQYF; CDR3 DNA: TGTGCCAGCTCACCACCATTAGGGGCTGGCGGCGAGCAGTACTTC
J gene: TRBJ2-7; clone size: .; D gene: .; V gene: TRBV7-2; CDR3 protein: CASRRGSFSYEQYF; CDR3 DNA: TGTGCCAGCAGACGAGGGTCCTTCTCCTACGAGCAGTACTTC
J gene: TRBJ2-3; clone size: few; D gene: TRBD2; V gene: TRBV20-1; CDR3 protein: CSANEFGLAESTDTQYF; CDR3 DNA: TGCAGTGCTAACGAGTTTGGACTAGCGGAGTCCACAGATACGCAGTATTTT
J gene: TRBJ2-5; clone size: .; D gene: .; V gene: TRBV28; CDR3 protein: CASSLRGWVGTQYF; CDR3 DNA: TGTGCCAGCAGTTTAAGGGGATGGGTGGGCACCCAGTACTTC
J gene: TRBJ2-1; clone size: .; D gene: TRBD2; V gene: TRBV4-1; CDR3 protein: CASSQGYRGASGSYNEQFF; CDR3 DNA: TGCGCCAGCAGCCAAGGCTACCGTGGTGCTAGCGGGAGTTACAATGAGCAGTTCTTC
J gene: TRBJ2-2; clone size: .; D gene: .; V gene: TRBV5-1; CDR3 protein: CASSLALPTGELFF; CDR3 DNA: TGCGCCAGCAGCTTAGCACTCCCCACCGGGGAGCTGTTTTTT
J gene: TRBJ2-1; clone size: .; D gene: TRBD1; V gene: TRBV29-1; CDR3 protein: CSVEGTGRSSSYNEQFF; CDR3 DNA: TGCAGCGTTGAGGGGACAGGGAGGTCTAGCTCCTACAATGAGCAGTTCTTC
J gene: TRBJ2-1; clone size: few; D gene: .; V gene: TRBV7-9; CDR3 protein: CASSLRTGISNEQFF; CDR3 DNA: TGTGCCAGCAGCTTAAGGACTGGGATTTCTAATGAGCAGTTCTTC
J gene: TRBJ2-7; clone size: .; D gene: TRBD2; V gene: TRBV27; CDR3 protein: CASSFSGPSYEQYF; CDR3 DNA: TGTGCCAGCAGTTTTAGCGGGCCCTCCTACGAGCAGTACTTC
J gene: TRBJ2-7; clone size: .; D gene: .; V gene: TRBV10-3; CDR3 protein: CAISESGSGPPTSEQYF; CDR3 DNA: TGTGCCATCAGTGAGTCAGGTTCGGGCCCCCCTACCAGTGAGCAGTACTTC
J gene: TRBJ2-1; clone size: few; D gene: TRBD2; V gene: TRBV5-1; CDR3 protein: CASSFTGGLNTEQFF; CDR3 DNA: TGCGCCAGCAGCTTCACGGGGGGGCTGAACACTGAGCAGTTCTTC
J gene: TRBJ1-6; clone size: few; D gene: .; V gene: TRBV6-2/TRBV6-3; CDR3 protein: CASRRRWGPGNSPLHF; CDR3 DNA: TGTGCCAGCAGACGGCGCTGGGGACCGGGGAATTCACCCCTCCACTTT
J gene: TRBJ2-1; clone size: few; D gene: TRBD2; V gene: TRBV28; CDR3 protein: CASSTPAGDNEQFF; CDR3 DNA: TGTGCCAGCAGCACCCCAGCGGGGGACAATGAGCAGTTCTTC
J gene: TRBJ2-1; clone size: many; D gene: .; V gene: TRBV7-2; CDR3 protein: CASSLKAGFYNEQFF; CDR3 DNA: TGTGCCAGCAGCTTAAAGGCGGGGTTCTACAATGAGCAGTTCTTC